This TCR beta chain was observed in a study of cytomegalovirus exposure and HLA in healthy donors (dated by TCRdb to 2016 to 2017). A note on the overall study: According to an earlier analysis of 587 of the donors, 200 million or so T cells yielded roughly 110 million unique TCR beta sequences and about 300 Gb of sequence data. About 280 gigabases of sequencing data and approximately 84 million unique TCR sequences were included in an early release covering roughly 700 HLA-typed donors. The genetic ancestry cluster associated with self-reported Caucasian donors included 81% of the 398 genotyped donors. The study aimed to test whether signatures of past pathogen exposure could be identified by cataloging public T cell receptors. The T cell repertoires of 670 or so subjects were profiled by immunosequencing and related to cytomegalovirus serostatus. In addition to the first cohort of roughly 700 subjects, a separate validation cohort of some 120 different subjects was used. To predict cytomegalovirus infection status, the study brought together high-throughput TCR immunosequencing, statistical association of individual TCRs with disease status, and machine learning. A later analysis re-examined previously published TCR beta repertoires from several hundred donors and added high-resolution HLA genotyping to investigate patterns of TCR occurrence. Rather than using new phenotypic data, the later analysis identified candidate immune exposures from TCR beta sequences and from how often those sequences occurred across donors. An earlier analysis of several hundred of the donors used high-throughput TCR beta sequencing to judge whether each TCR beta V gene segment behaved as functional or pseudogenic. Donor age, sex, ethnicity and CMV serostatus were compiled together with the repertoire data. Genome-wide SNP genotypes for about 60% of the roughly 670 donors were used in a later genetic analysis, which treated that subset as a discovery cohort. All discovery cohort repertoires had been generated using a single sequencing platform. HLA typing included class I and class II loci at four-digit resolution. The number of donors typed differed by locus, with roughly 620-640 for A, B, C, DRB1 and DQB1, more than 500 for DQA1, some 570 for DPA1, and around 430 for DPB1. About five DR-DQ haplotypes were treated as single units for association and clustering because of strong linkage in the cohort. Among some 410 genotyped donors of the cohort, an average of 235,054 unique TCR beta nucleotide sequences were sequenced per donor, roughly a sixth of them non-productive.

The germline V gene provides CDR1 SGHVS and CDR2 FQNEAQ. Its CDR3 holds 16 amino acids, cysteine through phenylalanine. Only the CDR3 DNA stays, 48 bases, in frame from base 1. Trimming removed 5 bases from V and 4 bases from J; the gene matches leave 11 bases unexplained. Libraries came from the immunoSEQ multiplex PCR assay. For the multiplex PCR, a mixture combining 60 forward primers for TCR Vbeta segments and 13 reverse primers for TCR Jbeta segments was used. A multiplex PCR assay on genomic DNA amplified the CDR3 region of rearranged TCR beta genes. On the Illumina HiSeq System, the amplified TCR beta libraries were sequenced as 87-base-pair reads. The source study handled its data this way. In a later analysis, tens of millions of unique TCR beta chains were counted across the approximately 620 repertoires, and roughly 11 million of these chains were shared by at least two donors. Raw reads were error-corrected and collapsed into unique sequences by a nearest-neighbor algorithm in which closely related sequences were merged to remove PCR and sequencing errors. V, D and J gene segments were assigned by aligning CDR3 sequences to IMGT reference sequences. For a sequence to be retained, a match of at least six nucleotides to both a V gene segment and a J gene segment was required. A rearrangement counted as productive if the CDR3 had no stop codons and remained in frame with V and J, and every other rearrangement counted as non-productive. CDR3 was defined by IMGT convention, running from the second conserved V-encoded cysteine to the conserved J-encoded phenylalanine. In an earlier analysis of around 600 of the donors, sequences lacking an unambiguous match to a single V gene segment were excluded. An earlier analysis of fewer than 650 of the donors classified V segments as functional when productive rearrangements were above 56.7% and as segregating when the standard deviation between donors was above 5%. A statistical classification framework was built to diagnose cytomegalovirus status from the catalog of TCR beta chain sequences. In a later analysis, V and J genes were assigned by comparing TCR nucleotide sequences against IMGT/GENE-DB human TR gene sequences. Using the TCRdist pipeline, a later analysis assigned CDR3 sequences along with most-parsimonious VDJ recombination scenarios. In a later analysis, every TCR beta chain was defined by the combination of its CDR3 amino acid sequence and its V-gene family, and reads without a unique V-gene family were dropped. To address suspected cross-contamination and a sequencing artifact, a later analysis removed 592 highly shared, low-generation-probability nucleotide sequences. A later analysis calculated a clonal expansion index for each public chain from normalized within-repertoire ranks of inferred template counts. In a later analysis, generation probabilities were computed using a VDJ recombination model fitted to out-of-frame rearrangements, and the results were checked against IGoR. In a later analysis, hypergeometric tests were used to score TCR-TCR, TCR-HLA and TCR-CMV co-occurrence, with a repertoire-size bias correction applied to TCR pairs. To estimate false discovery rates, a later analysis permuted the HLA or CMV assignments 20 times. In a later analysis, co-occurring TCRs were grouped using DBSCAN, with TCRdist sequence similarity added in when clustering inside HLA-allele-positive subsets. Repertoires with fewer than 30,000 or more than 120,000 public chains, plus five repertoires with anomalous nucleotide sharing, were excluded from co-occurrence clustering. TCRdb carries this immuneACCESS record with in-frame sequences only. Its versions omit some clonotypes, under half of them owing to an unresolved V gene in the studies checked, with the rest unexplained. For V, J and clone size, that table is used; D and trimming come from the DNA. The sample has 95,000 to 150,000 clones on record, 65% to 85% of them singletons. The top ten clonotypes cover approximately 0.24% of the sample.

About this clone: The clone's antigen remains unknown. No much larger clonotype is one base removed from it; base qualities were not supplied.

Overall study results and their limits: When HLA alleles, especially DR and DQ, strongly co-occurred, TCR associations were difficult to assign to individual alleles. Some IMGT-functional V segments, including TRBV6-2 and TRBV6-3, could not be told apart with the 87-base-pair reads, so those segments were excluded. The only immune exposure information available for the cohort was CMV serostatus. Most CMV-associated TCR beta chains appeared to be HLA-restricted in a later analysis, and the HLA associations seemed to be driven largely by CMV exposure. A later analysis found that TCR association rates varied across HLA loci, with DRB1 alleles showing the most associated TCRs and HLA-C alleles the fewest. HLA typing was unavailable for some donors at each locus, so association tests used only the typed subset. Across donors, most TCR sequences were observed very rarely, whereas some public TCRs were present in many individuals. A total of roughly 160 TCR beta chains were listed by the study as associated with cytomegalovirus. The authors suggested that the approach could potentially be extended to other disease states and immunological phenotypes. The earlier analysis of fewer than 750 of the donors excluded over 15 rarely observed V segments, including chromosome 9 orphons, because counts were too low. In a later analysis, several top co-occurrence clusters were reported to appear linked to parvovirus B19, influenza, CMV and Epstein-Barr virus. Correlated functional status among segregating V segments might reflect linkage disequilibrium, but an unknown experimental factor could not be ruled out. A cluster of highly shared sequence variants was judged likely to represent a technical artifact of the sequencing pipeline. A few of the identified cytomegalovirus-associated TCR beta chains were confirmed in vitro to be specific for cytomegalovirus antigens. At a false discovery rate of 0.05, a later analysis linked some 18,000 TCR beta sequences to specific HLA alleles. The classifier was reported to diagnose cytomegalovirus status with high specificity and sensitivity in both the original cohort and the validation cohort. Sequencing depth was assumed to be roughly uniform across donors in the presence/absence analyses, though that assumption may not hold. In a later genetic analysis, fewer N-insertions in productive TCRs were reported among donors in an Asian-associated ancestry cluster than the roughly 700-donor mean. A further reported finding was that TCR beta sequences accurately predicted the HLA-A and HLA-B alleles for most subjects in the first cohort. This cohort had only TCR beta chains sequenced, and the lack of alpha or paired-chain data limited which features could be detected. Broadly in line with IMGT annotations, most TCR beta V segments showed up in productive rearrangements about 87% or about 30% of the time in an earlier analysis of some 590 of the donors. A later genetic analysis associated a missense DCLRE1C variant with V-gene and J-gene trimming of TCR beta chains, and an independent cohort replicated the association. Compared with equally common non-associated chains, HLA-associated TCR beta chains in a later analysis were more clonally expanded and had lower generation probabilities.

The cohort comprised 670 or so healthy bone marrow donors. At the time of sampling, all cohort members were nominally healthy, though unrecorded immune exposures were likely present. The donor tested CMV seronegative, placing the donor among the 350 to 400 seronegative members of the cohort. Every donor gave a peripheral blood sample, and the peripheral blood mononuclear cells from that sample were used for TCR beta sequencing. The Qiagen DNeasy Blood Extraction Kit was used to extract genomic DNA from the blood cell samples. This TCR was recovered from a man aged 45 to 65 in good health and CMV-seronegative. Sequencing was carried out using PBMCs. The V and J segments used are TRBV7-8 and TRBJ2-3, with 8 central nucleotides matching TRBD1. For the CDR3, the sequence is CASSLLRQGNADTQYF. The base sequence is TGTGCCAGCAGCCTCCTCCGACAGGGGAACGCAGATACGCAGTATTTT. With the portions outside the CDR3 filled from the reference TRBV7-8 and TRBJ2-3 genes, the complete variable region becomes GAGVSQSPRYKVAKRGQDVALRCDPISGHVSLFWYQQALGQGPEFLTYFQNEAQLDKSGLPSDRFFAERPEGSVSTLKIQRTQQEDSAVYLCASSLLRQGNADTQYFGPGTRLTVL.